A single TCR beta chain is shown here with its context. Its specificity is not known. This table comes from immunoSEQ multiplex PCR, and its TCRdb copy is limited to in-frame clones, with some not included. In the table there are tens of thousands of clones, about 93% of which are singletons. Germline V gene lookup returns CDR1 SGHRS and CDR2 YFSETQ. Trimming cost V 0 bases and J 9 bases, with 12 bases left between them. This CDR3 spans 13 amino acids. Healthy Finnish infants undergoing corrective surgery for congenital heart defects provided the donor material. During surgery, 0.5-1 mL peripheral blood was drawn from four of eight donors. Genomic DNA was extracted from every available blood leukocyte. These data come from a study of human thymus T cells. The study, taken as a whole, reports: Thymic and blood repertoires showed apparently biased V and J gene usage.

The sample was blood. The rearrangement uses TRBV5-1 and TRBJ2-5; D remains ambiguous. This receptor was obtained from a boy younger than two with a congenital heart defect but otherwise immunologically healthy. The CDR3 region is CASSLDARPAQYF. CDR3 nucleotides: TGCGCCAGCAGCTTGGATGCAAGACCGGCCCAGTACTTC.